These 29 T cell receptor beta chains were sequenced from one sample in a study of vaccination effects on CD4 cells after COVID-19. After expansion with viral peptide pools in the ViraFEST assay, antigen-specific CD4+ T cells were sequenced. It was after 10 days of culture that CD4+ T cells were isolated. Participants got two doses of BNT162b2 or mRNA-1273 vaccine. TCRdb's table, derived via immunoSEQ multiplex PCR, lists solely in-frame clones and lacks some. The sample consists of roughly 24,000 clones, around 77% of them appearing once. These TCRs' antigens remain unknown. Here the sequenced sample was CD4+ T cells from PBMCs cultured with HCoV-NL63 spike peptides, taken after COVID-19 vaccination. All receptors derive from a human donor who received a COVID-19 vaccine.

The chain carries TRBV5-6 and TRBJ1-1; D is uncertain. Germline V lookup: CDR1 SGHDT, CDR2 YYEEEE. The V end was cut by 2 bases, the J end by 6 bases, with 5 bases between. The CDR3 runs 11 residues. The CDR3 here is CASSFGAEAFF. The CDR3 DNA reads as TGTGCCAGCAGCTTTGGGGCTGAAGCTTTCTTT.

The table lists this clone with a few counts. The chain is built from TRBV5-6 and TRBJ2-3; a weak D match, TRBD2 (6 bases). Trimming cost V 7 bases and J 5 bases, with 17 bases left between them. The germline gives CDR1 SGHDT, CDR2 YYEEEE. The CDR3 runs 14 residues. Here the CDR3 reads CASAQGRRGDTQYF. For the CDR3, the DNA is TGTGCCAGCGCCCAGGGTAGGAGGGGAGATACGCAGTATTTT.

This clone was observed once. V gene TRBV11-2 combines with J gene TRBJ2-3; 8 bases align to TRBD2. The CDR3 is 18 amino acids. CDR1 and CDR2 from the germline V gene are SGHAT and FQNNGV. V lost 5 bases and J lost 2; bases outside the gene matches: 15. The CDR3 reads CASSPRVLAGGYTDTQYF. In DNA form, the CDR3 reads TGTGCCAGCAGCCCCCGGGTCCTAGCGGGCGGATACACAGATACGCAGTATTTT.

V usage is TRBV6-5 and J usage is TRBJ2-7; no firm D call. Per the germline V gene, CDR1 is MNHEY and CDR2 is SVGAGI. V was clipped by 6 bases and J by 3 bases, with 6 bases between them. The CDR3 totals 11 residues. CDR3: CASRKGYEQYF. Written as DNA, the CDR3 is TGTGCCAGCAGGAAAGGCTACGAGCAGTACTTC.

The V and J genes are TRBV4-1 and TRBJ2-1; D possibly matches TRBD1 or TRBD2 (5 bases each). The CDR3 is 13 amino acids. Trimming took off 0 bases at V and 9 bases at J, with 9 bases between the two ends. From germline, CDR1 is MGHRA and CDR2 YSYEKL. The CDR3 DNA follows: TGCGCCAGCAGCCAAGATCGGGGCGTTGAGCAGTTCTTC. It codes for CASSQDRGVEQFF.

J is TRBJ2-7 and V is TRBV5-1; 11 bases fit TRBD2. V lost 2 bases, J lost 2 bases, and 3 bases stayed unmatched. This CDR3 has 15 amino acids. Looked up from germline, CDR1 is SGHRS and CDR2 is YFSETQ. CDR3 region: CASSLTSGRPYEQYF. As DNA, the CDR3 is TGCGCCAGCAGCTTAACTAGCGGGAGACCCTACGAGCAGTACTTC.

J is TRBJ1-2 and V is TRBV6-5; D is possibly TRBD1 (5 bases). The V gene's germline CDR1 is MNHEY and CDR2 SVGAGI. Trimming stripped 10 bases from V and 2 bases from J, with 11 bases between. This CDR3 region has 12 residues. DNA of the CDR3: TGTGCCACCTATACAGGAAACTATGGCTACACCTTC. Amino acids: CATYTGNYGYTF.

The rearrangement uses TRBV5-1 and TRBJ2-4; possible D gene TRBD1, 6 bases. Looked up from germline, CDR1 is SGHRS and CDR2 is YFSETQ. Trimming pared 4 bases from V and 3 bases from J, leaving 11 bases between. The CDR3 runs 14 residues. CDR3 nucleotides: TGCGCCAGCAGCCGACAGGAGATCAAAAACATTCAGTACTTC. Translation gives CASSRQEIKNIQYF.

This clone was counted a few times. The V call is TRBV30, the J call TRBJ2-7; the match to TRBD2 covers 10 bases. This CDR3 comprises 15 residues. In germline, CDR1 is GTSNPN, CDR2 SVGIG (reference sequence). Trimming took 4 bases from V and 2 from J; bases not matched to a gene: 8. The DNA for the CDR3 is TGTGCCTGGAAATCGAGCGGGGGGGCCGCCTACGAGCAGTACTTC. As protein: CAWKSSGGAAYEQYF.

This clone was detected only once. This chain links TRBV28 with TRBJ1-4; D might be TRBD1 (5 bases). Germline V gene sequence: CDR1 MDHEN, CDR2 SYDVKM. V gave up 4 bases and J gave up 5 bases, with 11 bases separating them. The CDR3 is made up of 14 amino acids. The CDR3 is CASSWGRPNEKLFF. The CDR3 nucleotides are TGTGCCAGCAGTTGGGGACGTCCCAATGAAAAACTGTTTTTT. Full variable domain (outside the CDR3, taken from reference TRBV28 and TRBJ1-4): DVKVTQSSRYLVKRTGEKVFLECVQDMDHENMFWYRQDPGLGLRLIYFSYDVKMKEKGDIPEGYSVSREKKERFSLILESASTNQTSMYLCASSWGRPNEKLFFGSGTQLSVL.

V and J are TRBV7-2 and TRBJ1-1; a possible D gene is TRBD1 (6 bases). This CDR3 has 15 amino acids. The germline V gene has CDR1 SGHTA and CDR2 FQGNSA. The V end lost 4 bases, the J end lost 4 bases, and 16 bases lay between the germline ends. The CDR3 bases are TGTGCCAGCAGCTACTACAGGGAGGATGGCACTGAAGCTTTCTTT. Translating gives CASSYYREDGTEAFF.

The chain recombines TRBV11-3 with TRBJ2-7; D perhaps matches TRBD2 (6 bases). From germline, CDR1 is SGHNT and CDR2 YENEEA. The germline V and J ends were trimmed by 5 bases and 1 base, with 9 bases remaining between them. The CDR3 loop spans 13 amino acids. The CDR3 coding sequence is TGTGCCAGCAGCCCTGGGACTTCCTACGAGCAGTACTTC. Encoded protein: CASSPGTSYEQYF.

V gene TRBV19 combines with J gene TRBJ1-2; tentative D call: TRBD1 (5 bases). The CDR3 extends over 12 amino acids. The germline CDR1 and CDR2 sequences are LNHDA and SQIVND (reference sequence). V was cut by 7 bases and J by 7 bases, with 13 bases left in between. CDR3 protein: CASTDIRGGYTF. CDR3 nucleotides: TGTGCCAGTACCGACATTAGGGGTGGCTACACCTTC.

This chain joins TRBV11-3 and TRBJ2-5; the D is unclear. The CDR3 is 11 amino acids. Germline CDR1 is SGHNT and CDR2 is YENEEA. Trimming left V 6 bases short and J 4 bases short, with 6 bases between. CDR3 loop: CASSSGETQYF. The CDR3 DNA reads TGTGCCAGCAGTTCAGGAGAGACCCAGTACTTC. Together with reference TRBV11-3 and TRBJ2-5, the CDR3 gives the full variable domain: EAGVVQSPRYKIIEKKQPVAFWCNPISGHNTLYWYLQNLGQGPELLIRYENEEAVDDSQLPKDRFSAERLKGVDSTLKIQPAELGDSAVYLCASSSGETQYFGPGTRLLVL.

The chain joins TRBV5-1 to TRBJ1-5; D is perhaps TRBD1 (5 bases). Trimming left V 4 bases short and J 8 bases short, with 16 bases between. The CDR3 consists of 14 residues. The germline V gene encodes CDR1 SGHRS and CDR2 YFSETQ. The CDR3 loop reads CASSTGTQREPQHF. DNA for the CDR3: TGCGCCAGCAGCACCGGGACCCAGAGGGAGCCCCAGCATTTT.

The chain uses TRBV6-4 and TRBJ2-7; possibly TRBD1 or TRBD2 for D (6 bases each). Per germline, CDR1 MRHNA and CDR2 SNTAGT. Trimming left V 2 bases short and J 3 bases short, with 17 bases between. This CDR3 has 16 amino acids. The CDR3 reads CASSDPVGGPDYEQYF. The CDR3 bases are TGTGCCAGCAGTGACCCCGTAGGGGGGCCCGACTACGAGCAGTACTTC.

This chain connects TRBV5-4 to TRBJ2-3; the D gene is possibly TRBD1 (7 bases). The CDR3 length is 16 residues. V shed 1 base and J shed 1 base, with 13 bases lying between them. Per the germline V gene, CDR1 is SGHNT and CDR2 is YYREEE (reference sequence). CDR3 nucleotide sequence: TGTGCCAGCAGCTTGTCAGGGGGGAAGGGCACAGATACGCAGTATTTT. Translated, it gives CASSLSGGKGTDTQYF. Looking up the rest from reference TRBV5-4 and TRBJ2-3 gives the full variable domain: ETGVTQSPTHLIKTRGQQVTLRCSSQSGHNTVSWYQQALGQGPQFIFQYYREEENGRGNFPPRFSGLQFPNYSSELNVNALELDDSALYLCASSLSGGKGTDTQYFGPGTRLTVL.

The genes are TRBV14 and TRBJ2-7; 7 positions agree with TRBD1. This CDR3 is 15 amino acids long. Trimming took 6 bases from V and 6 from J; bases not matched to a gene: 14. Germline V gene data show CDR1 as SGHDN and CDR2 as FVKESK. The CDR3 nucleotides are TGTGCCAGCAGTGAGATGACAGGGACGGCCTCCGAGCAGTACTTC. As protein: CASSEMTGTASEQYF.

CDR3 residues: CAISESTGSGGLSSYNEQFF. For the CDR3, the DNA is TGTGCCATCAGTGAGTCGACCGGTAGCGGGGGGTTAAGCTCCTACAATGAGCAGTTCTTC. This chain connects TRBV10-3 to TRBJ2-1; 10 nucleotides align to TRBD2. The trim removed 0 bases at V and 0 bases at J, leaving 11 bases unmatched. The CDR3 spans 20 residues. From germline, CDR1 is ENHRY and CDR2 SYGVKD.

The chain joins TRBV5-1 to TRBJ2-3; 10 bases agree with TRBD2. With 4 bases clipped from V and 4 bases from J, the junction kept 9 bases outside the gene matches. Germline V gene data show CDR1 as SGHRS and CDR2 as YFSETQ. The CDR3 has 16 amino acids. For the CDR3, the DNA is TGCGCCAGCAGCGAAGCCTTAGCGGGGGGCGCAGATACGCAGTATTTT. It encodes CASSEALAGGADTQYF.

The CDR3 here is CASSLVAGTYEQYF. Written as DNA, the CDR3 is TGTGCCAGCAGCTTAGTAGCGGGGACTTACGAGCAGTACTTC. This chain joins TRBV7-8 and TRBJ2-7; 8 positions agree with TRBD2. The ends lost 1 base at V and 4 bases at J; junction bases unmatched: 3. The CDR3 loop spans 14 amino acids. In germline, CDR1 is SGHVS, CDR2 FQNEAQ.

The V and J genes are TRBV19 and TRBJ2-1; maybe TRBD1 (5 bases). Looked up from germline, CDR1 is LNHDA and CDR2 is SQIVND (reference sequence). The CDR3 extends over 13 amino acids. Trimming left V 5 bases short and J 6 bases short, with 11 bases between. DNA for the CDR3: TGTGCCAGTAGTCCTAGGGGTTTCAATGAGCAGTTCTTC. Translated: CASSPRGFNEQFF.

The sample holds one count of this clone. An end of the junction differs from the germline gene, which may be a read error. The genes are TRBV18 and TRBJ2-1, with D perhaps TRBD1 or TRBD2 (5 bases each). This CDR3 spans 16 amino acids. Per germline, CDR1 KGHSH and CDR2 LQKENI. The CDR3 sequence is CASSPRDRSSYNEQFF. CDR3 nucleotides: TGTGCCAGCTCGCCACGGGACCGGAGCTCCTACAATGAGCAGTTCTTC.

This clone was recorded only once. The CDR3 bases are TGTGCCACCAGCAGAGGTCCGGCAGGGGGCAATCAGCCCCAGCATTTT. Its translation is CATSRGPAGGNQPQHF. The J gene is TRBJ1-5, the V gene TRBV15; D possibly corresponds to TRBD1 (6 bases). The V gene lost 1 base and the J gene lost 2 bases, with 12 bases spanning the gap. This CDR3 is built from 16 residues. The germline V gene has CDR1 LNHNV and CDR2 YYDKDF (reference sequence).

This chain uses TRBV19 with TRBJ1-2, with TRBD1 identical over 11 bases. The V and J ends lost 5 bases and 3 bases, in that order; junction bases with no gene match: 8. CDR3 length: 16 amino acids. Looked up from germline, CDR1 is LNHDA and CDR2 is SQIVND (reference sequence). The CDR3 sequence: CASSAGQGGIDYGYTF. For the CDR3, the DNA is TGTGCCAGTAGTGCGGGACAGGGGGGAATTGACTATGGCTACACCTTC. Using reference TRBV19 and TRBJ1-2 for the parts outside the CDR3, the full variable domain is DGGITQSPKYLFRKEGQNVTLSCEQNLNHDAMYWYRQDPGQGLRLIYYSQIVNDFQKGDIAEGYSVSREKKESFPLTVTSAQKNPTAFYLCASSAGQGGIDYGYTFGSGTRLTVV.

The gene calls are TRBV19 and TRBJ1-4; no firm D call. V gave up 1 base and J gave up 1 base, with 4 bases separating them. Per the germline V gene, CDR1 is LNHDA and CDR2 is SQIVND (reference sequence). CDR3 length: 14 amino acids. CDR3 protein: CASSIGGTNEKLFF. Here the CDR3 DNA reads TGTGCCAGTAGTATAGGGGGAACTAATGAAAAACTGTTTTTT.

This clone was counted only a few times. The chain links TRBV3-1 (or the pseudogene TRBV3-2) to TRBJ2-5; the match to TRBD2 covers 7 bases. Unmatched junction bases numbered 4, after V lost 4 bases and J lost 5 bases. CDR1 LGHDT and CDR2 YNNKEL come from the germline V gene (reference sequence). This CDR3 is built from 13 residues. For the CDR3, the DNA is TGTGCCAGCAGCCGGACTAGATTGGAGACCCAGTACTTC. Translated: CASSRTRLETQYF.

This sequence joins TRBV1 and TRBJ2-7; TRBD2 is taken as the D call from the table, unchecked against the DNA. TRBV1 is marked as a pseudogene. The CDR3 consists of 16 residues. The chain's CDR3 is CTSSQDKLAGPYEQYF. In DNA form, the CDR3 reads TGCACCAGCAGCCAAGATAAGCTAGCGGGACCCTACGAGCAGTACTTC.

This sequence joins TRBV28 and TRBJ1-1; D is unclear. Trimming pared 7 bases from V and 1 base from J, leaving 22 bases between. The CDR3 runs 17 residues. Germline CDR1 and CDR2: MDHEN and SYDVKM. CDR3 sequence: CASKSFGNPSPNTEAFF. The CDR3 DNA reads as TGTGCCAGCAAAAGTTTCGGGAATCCATCCCCGAACACTGAAGCTTTCTTT.